The TCR beta chain described here comes from a study of cytomegalovirus exposure and HLA in healthy donors. General study results and limits: TCR beta sequences reportedly predicted most subjects' HLA-A and HLA-B alleles accurately. Later analysis showed most CMV-associated TCR beta chains appearing HLA-restricted.

Regarding this clone: Its specificity is not known.

The CDR3 spans 19 residues. With V trimmed by 1 base and J by 0 bases, 10 bases remained unmatched. Germline CDR1 is MGHRA and CDR2 is YSYEKL. The PCR used 60 Vbeta and 13 Jbeta primers. Profiled with immunoSEQ multiplex PCR; TCRdb holds only in-frame clones, not every one. There are 180,000 or so clones in the sample; around 75% occur only once, and roughly 2.8% lies in the top ten. This chain uses TRBV4-1 with TRBJ2-2; 8 nucleotides agree with TRBD1. Sequenced input: PBMCs. This clonotype was obtained from a male donor in good health and CMV-seronegative. CDR3 sequence (DNA): TGCGCCAGCAGCCAAGTATCAGGGGGACAGGCTGCGAACACCGGGGAGCTGTTTTTT. Translating gives CASSQVSGGQAANTGELFF.